This T cell receptor beta chain was profiled in a study of T-cell memory formation after mild COVID-19. At least ten counts were recorded for this clonotype. TCRdb reanalysed the 5' RACE reads using MiXCR and keeps one entry per CDR3 protein. The profile covers about 200,000 distinct CDR3 sequences, with over 9% appearing a single time and 3% to 4% taken by the ten largest. Trimming pared 2 bases from V and 2 bases from J, leaving 13 bases between. This CDR3 is built from 15 residues. Germline V CDR1 and CDR2: SGHAT, FQNNGV. V and J are TRBV11-2 and TRBJ2-7, with D possibly being TRBD1 (5 bases). The sequenced sample consisted of PBMCs or a T cell subset sorted from them (not recorded which). This TCR derives from a young man who had mild COVID-19 (a few samples of this study predate the infection). Cell type and time point are not known. CDR3 bases: TGTGCCAGCAGCTTATCAGTAGGGGAAACCTACGAGCAGTACTTC. Encoded protein: CASSLSVGETYEQYF.